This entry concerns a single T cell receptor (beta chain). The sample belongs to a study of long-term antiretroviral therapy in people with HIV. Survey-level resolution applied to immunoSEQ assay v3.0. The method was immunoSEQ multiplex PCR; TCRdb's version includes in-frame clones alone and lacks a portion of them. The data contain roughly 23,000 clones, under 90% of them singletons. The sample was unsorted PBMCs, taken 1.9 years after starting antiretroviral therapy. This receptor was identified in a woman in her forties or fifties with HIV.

For the CDR3, the DNA is TGTGCCACCAGCAGATTCGCGCTACTTCAACAGGGGTACGAGCAGTACTTC. Protein: CATSRFALLQQGYEQYF. The genes are TRBV15 and TRBJ2-7; 7 bases match TRBD1. This CDR3 is built from 17 residues. Germline V gene data show CDR1 as LNHNV and CDR2 as YYDKDF (reference sequence). With 2 bases clipped from V and 4 bases from J, the junction kept 14 bases outside the gene matches.